Reported below is one T cell receptor (beta chain). In the original workflow: For nucleated cells, counts were estimated from reference gene primer amplification. TCRdb keeps only in-frame clones here, not all; method: immunoSEQ multiplex PCR. For V, J and clone size, that table is used; D and trimming come from the DNA. Of roughly 350,000 clones listed, 75% to 90% are singletons. The sample originates from a study of blood T cell repertoires in COVID-19. On the study more broadly: T cells, B-cell-depleted T cells, or PBMCs provided the cDNA or gDNA that served as material.

Germline V gene data show CDR1 as LGHDT and CDR2 as YNNKEL (reference sequence). The CDR3 is 14 residues long. V lost 5 bases to trimming and J lost 5 bases, with 14 bases between them. This clonotype was obtained from a woman aged 18-35 years with acute or convalescent COVID-19. The sequenced sample was peripheral blood. The chain carries TRBV3-1 (or the pseudogene TRBV3-2) and TRBJ2-3, with D tentatively TRBD1 (6 bases). This CDR3 reads CASSSQGGQDTQYF. CDR3 sequence (DNA): TGTGCCAGCAGCTCGCAAGGGGGACAAGATACGCAGTATTTT.